These 30 T cell receptor beta chains share one sample of origin, sequenced in a study of cytomegalovirus exposure and HLA in healthy donors (dated by TCRdb to the late 2010s). The library was made by the immunoSEQ multiplex PCR assay. For the multiplex PCR, a mixture combining 60 forward primers for TCR Vbeta segments and 13 reverse primers for TCR Jbeta segments was used. Sourced from immuneACCESS, this table was stored by TCRdb with only in-frame sequences that have V and J called. A share of the clones is absent; for the studies checked, an unresolved V gene accounts for under half, and the remainder has no known explanation. The sample has 85,000 to 130,000 clones on record, about 81% of them singletons. Roughly 2.9% of the sample comes from the top ten. Sequenced sample: PBMCs. These receptors came from a male donor in good health and CMV-seropositive.

This clone came up a few times. The chain uses TRBV18 and TRBJ2-7, with D possibly matching TRBD1 (6 bases). Germline V lookup: CDR1 KGHSH, CDR2 LQKENI. V lost 4 bases and J lost 5, with 15 bases in between. The length of the CDR3 is 14 residues. The CDR3 spells CASSLGDKADEQYF. CDR3 in DNA: TGTGCCAGCTCACTTGGGGACAAAGCCGACGAGCAGTACTTC. The full variable domain, completed using reference TRBV18 and TRBJ2-7, is NAGVMQNPRHLVRRRGQEARLRCSPMKGHSHVYWYRQLPEEGLKFMVYLQKENIIDESGMPKERFSAEFPKEGPSILRIQQVVRGDSAAYFCASSLGDKADEQYFGPGTRLTVT.

This chain connects TRBV6-5 to TRBJ2-7; no reliable D call. Between the trimmed V and J ends, which lost 5 bases and 1 base, there was a span of 12 bases. CDR1 and CDR2 (germline): MNHEY, SVGAGI. This CDR3 region has 14 residues. The CDR3 loop is CASSDPLGSYEQYF. CDR3 DNA sequence: TGTGCCAGCAGTGACCCTCTAGGATCCTACGAGCAGTACTTC.

This chain joins TRBV4-1 and TRBJ2-7; 11 nucleotides match TRBD2. Germline V gene sequence: CDR1 MGHRA, CDR2 YSYEKL. The CDR3 covers 17 residues. J was trimmed by 2 bases and V by 3 bases; bases with no gene match: 9. Written as DNA, the CDR3 is TGCGCCAGCAGCCAGCCGACCACTAGCGGGAGTGCCTACGAGCAGTACTTC. This sequence encodes CASSQPTTSGSAYEQYF.

The chain employs TRBV7-9 and TRBJ1-1; TRBD1 matches 7 bases. The CDR3 runs to 16 residues. The V gene's germline CDR1 is SEHNR and CDR2 FQNEAQ (reference sequence). V was clipped by 5 bases and J by 1 base; unmatched bases: 10. The CDR3 region has the DNA TGTGCCAGCAGCCCCTCCAGGACAGGAGCGAACACTGAAGCTTTCTTT. The encoded protein is CASSPSRTGANTEAFF.

V is TRBV5-4 and J is TRBJ1-2; TRBD1 aligns across 7 bases. V lost 0 bases to trimming and J lost 3 bases; unmatched junction nucleotides: 5. The CDR3 has 15 amino acids. The germline CDR1 and CDR2 sequences are SGHNT and YYREEE (reference sequence). The CDR3 protein is CASSLGTGQDYGYTF. The CDR3 DNA sequence: TGTGCCAGCAGCTTGGGGACCGGACAGGACTATGGCTACACCTTC.

This clone turned up a few times. This rearrangement joins TRBV15 to TRBJ2-1; D might be TRBD1 (6 bases). V dropped 1 base and J dropped 7 bases, with 11 bases sitting between them. CDR3 length equals 14 residues. Germline V lookup: CDR1 LNHNV, CDR2 YYDKDF (reference sequence). CDR3 bases: TGTGCCACCAGCAGAGGAAACAGGGAGAATGAGCAGTTCTTC. It translates to CATSRGNRENEQFF.

This clone was seen only once. The J gene is TRBJ2-5, the V gene TRBV20-1, with D unclear. CDR3 length: 10 amino acids. The germline CDR1 and CDR2 sequences are DFQATT and SNEGSKA (reference sequence). The CDR3 DNA reads as TGCAGAACGCCCCGGGAGACCCAGTACTTC. Its translation: CRTPRETQYF.

In this sample, this clone turned up a few times. V gene TRBV19 combines with J gene TRBJ1-2; 8 bases fit TRBD1. Germline V gene sequence: CDR1 LNHDA, CDR2 SQIVND (reference sequence). The trim removed 10 bases at V and 1 base at J, leaving 8 bases unmatched. This CDR3 contains 14 residues. In DNA, the CDR3 is TGTGCCACTCTATCGGACAGGGATAACTATGGCTACACCTTC. Translating gives CATLSDRDNYGYTF.

The rearrangement links TRBV5-4 to TRBJ1-2; TRBD1 might be the D (6 bases). Per germline, CDR1 SGHNT and CDR2 YYREEE (reference sequence). V was cut by 5 bases and J by 7 bases, with 18 bases left in between. The CDR3 consists of 14 residues. The CDR3 sequence is CASSTNTGFRGYTF. As DNA, the CDR3 is TGTGCCAGCAGTACTAATACAGGGTTTCGTGGCTACACCTTC.

The genes are TRBV5-3 and TRBJ1-3; 7 bases align to TRBD1. TRBV5-3 is classed as an ORF, of uncertain function. The J segment lost 0 bases and the V segment lost 4 bases, leaving 13 bases of the junction unmatched. The CDR3 spans 18 residues. The CDR3 DNA follows: TGTGCCAGAAGCACTGGACAGGACAGGAAGAGCTCTGGAAACACCATATATTTT. This encodes CARSTGQDRKSSGNTIYF.

The chain employs TRBV19 and TRBJ2-3; D remains unclear. Germline V gene data show CDR1 as LNHDA and CDR2 as SQIVND (reference sequence). Trimming cost V 5 bases and J 0 bases, with 15 bases left between them. CDR3 length: 16 residues. The CDR3 DNA sequence: TGTGCCAGTAGTGGGCATACGGCCGCTAGCACAGATACGCAGTATTTT. Protein product: CASSGHTAASTDTQYF.

The chain couples TRBV6-1 to TRBJ2-2; 9 bases agree with TRBD1. The CDR3 totals 14 residues. Germline CDR1 is MNHNS and CDR2 is SASEGT. Unmatched junction bases numbered 0, after V lost 6 bases and J lost 1 base. CDR3 nucleotide sequence: TGTGCCAGCAGGGGACAGGGGAACACCGGGGAGCTGTTTTTT. Encoded protein: CASRGQGNTGELFF.

This chain links TRBV30 with TRBJ1-2; 8 nucleotides align to TRBD1. The CDR3 sequence is 13 residues long. Per the germline V gene, CDR1 is GTSNPN and CDR2 is SVGIG (reference sequence). Trimming cost V 3 bases and J 8 bases; bases outside gene matches: 8. The CDR3 reads CAWRISTGDGYTF. CDR3 sequence (DNA): TGTGCCTGGAGAATATCGACAGGGGACGGCTACACCTTC.

V is TRBV2 and J is TRBJ1-5; D possibly corresponds to TRBD1 (5 bases). CDR1 and CDR2 from the germline V gene are SNHLY and FYNNEI. V lost 6 bases and J lost 0, with 12 bases in between. This CDR3 comprises 15 residues. CDR3: CASRRDAVSNQPQHF. In DNA form, the CDR3 reads TGTGCCAGCAGGCGGGACGCAGTTAGCAATCAGCCCCAGCATTTT.

The chain has TRBV28 and TRBJ2-7, with D possibly TRBD1 on 6 matching bases. Germline-derived CDR1 and CDR2 are MDHEN and SYDVKM. Trimming took off 6 bases at V and 0 bases at J, with 24 bases between the two ends. The CDR3 contains 18 residues. The CDR3 region is CASRTITFRDTSSYEQYF. CDR3 coding DNA: TGTGCCAGCAGGACCATTACCTTCCGGGACACAAGCTCCTACGAGCAGTACTTC.

The rearrangement uses TRBV19 and TRBJ1-1, with 7 nucleotides matching TRBD1. Looked up from germline, CDR1 is LNHDA and CDR2 is SQIVND (reference sequence). V trimming: 1 base; J trimming: 6 bases; junction bases outside the gene matches: 5. This CDR3 is 14 amino acids long. CDR3 DNA: TGTGCCAGTAGTATAGGGACAGGATCTCCTGAAGCTTTCTTT. Its protein product is CASSIGTGSPEAFF.

This chain connects TRBV19 to TRBJ1-6, with 7 bases aligning to TRBD1. CDR1 and CDR2 (germline): LNHDA, SQIVND (reference sequence). The CDR3 is 16 amino acids. J lost 14 bases, V lost 0 bases, and 13 bases had no gene match. DNA of the CDR3: TGTGCCAGTAGTATAGATCATACGGAGGGGGCGCGGGCCCTCCACTTT. Translated, it gives CASSIDHTEGARALHF.

This chain joins TRBV6-5 and TRBJ1-5; the D is unclear. V was trimmed by 4 bases and J by 3 bases, leaving 4 bases between them. Germline-derived CDR1 and CDR2 are MNHEY and SVGAGI. This CDR3 has 12 amino acids. The CDR3 is CASSSLNQPQHF. For the CDR3, the DNA is TGTGCCAGCAGTTCTCTCAATCAGCCCCAGCATTTT.

The chain has TRBV10-3 and TRBJ1-1, with D tentatively TRBD1 (5 bases). CDR3 length: 13 amino acids. The ends were cut back, 6 bases at V and 1 base at J, with 9 bases in the middle. Germline lookup yields CDR1 ENHRY and CDR2 SYGVKD. The CDR3 DNA reads TGTGCCATCAGGCGGGGGGAGAACACTGAAGCTTTCTTT. Translation gives CAIRRGENTEAFF.

The rearrangement uses TRBV7-3 and TRBJ2-5; tentatively, D is TRBD2 (6 bases). Germline-derived CDR1 and CDR2 are SGHTA and FQGTGA. This CDR3 contains 15 residues. V was shortened by 2 bases and J by 2 bases, with 12 bases between the two germline ends. The CDR3 DNA follows: TGTGCCAGCAGCTTATTCACTAGCAGACAAGAGACCCAGTACTTC. This encodes CASSLFTSRQETQYF.

The chain carries TRBV12-2 and TRBJ2-2; TRBD1 reflects the table's D call only, with no check against the DNA. TRBV12-2 is a listed pseudogene. The CDR3 contains 14 residues. This CDR3 reads CASRSWACFGELFF. The CDR3, as DNA: TGTGCAAGTCGCTCCTGGGCCTGTTTCGGGGAGCTGTTTTTT.

The chain joins TRBV29-1 to TRBJ1-3; the match to TRBD1 covers 9 bases. The trim removed 6 bases at V and 4 bases at J, leaving 10 bases unmatched. Germline V gene sequence: CDR1 SQVTM, CDR2 ANQGSEA. There are 15 residues in the CDR3. The CDR3 DNA sequence: TGCAGCGTCGCCGAATTACAGGGGGCCGGAAACACCATATATTTT. Its protein product is CSVAELQGAGNTIYF.

In DNA, the CDR3 is TGTGCCTGGGCAGCGGGTACCTCCTACAATGAGCAGTTCTTC. This translates into CAWAAGTSYNEQFF. The gene calls are TRBV30 and TRBJ2-1, with D maybe TRBD2 (6 bases). V shed 5 bases and J shed 0 bases, with 11 bases lying between them. The germline gives CDR1 GTSNPN, CDR2 SVGIG (reference sequence). The CDR3 sequence is 14 residues long.

This clone has only a few counts. The chain employs TRBV5-5 and TRBJ2-1; possible D gene TRBD2, 6 bases. Germline CDR1 SGHKS, CDR2 YYEKEE (reference sequence). The CDR3 extends over 12 amino acids. The V and J ends lost 4 bases and 5 bases respectively, with 7 bases between them. CDR3 in DNA: TGTGCCAGCAGCCCGGGAGACAATGAGCAGTTCTTC. This translates into CASSPGDNEQFF.

This chain joins TRBV12-5 and TRBJ1-4, with TRBD1 matching over 8 bases. Germline-derived CDR1 and CDR2 are LGHNT and FRNRAP. CDR3 length equals 16 residues. V lost 9 bases and J lost 0; bases outside the gene matches: 9. In nucleotides, the CDR3 is TGTGCTAGCTCGGCGGGACAGGCTGCAACTAATGAAAAACTGTTTTTT. Translation: CASSAGQAATNEKLFF.

This clone was counted between two and nine times. This chain links TRBV9 with TRBJ2-7; TRBD2 matches at 8 bases. Germline CDR1 and CDR2: SGDLS and YYNGEE. V shed 2 bases and J 5 bases; nucleotides not matched to a gene: 12. CDR3 length: 16 amino acids. The CDR3 region is CASSVGMVSGVHEQYF. The CDR3 region has the DNA TGTGCCAGCAGCGTGGGGATGGTTAGCGGGGTTCACGAGCAGTACTTC.

V gene TRBV14 combines with J gene TRBJ2-7, with TRBD2 matching over 9 bases. This CDR3 has 16 residues. Germline values: CDR1 SGHDN, CDR2 FVKESK. Unmatched junction bases numbered 7, after V lost 1 base and J lost 3 bases. CDR3 residues: CASSQGASGDIYEQYF. CDR3 coding DNA: TGTGCCAGCAGCCAAGGAGCTAGCGGGGACATCTACGAGCAGTACTTC.

The chain recombines TRBV4-3 with TRBJ2-1, with D tentatively TRBD2 (7 bases). This CDR3 has 12 residues. V was trimmed by 3 bases and J by 8 bases, leaving 8 bases between them. Germline loops: CDR1 LGHNA, CDR2 YSLEER. CDR3 DNA sequence: TGCGCCAGCAGCCACGGGGGGCATGAGCAGTTCTTC. Protein sequence: CASSHGGHEQFF.

This clone was observed a single time. The chain has TRBV19 and TRBJ2-7; D possibly corresponds to TRBD1 (6 bases). Germline V gives CDR1 LNHDA, CDR2 SQIVND (reference sequence). Trimming took 2 bases from V and 0 from J, leaving 11 bases between them. CDR3 length: 15 residues. This CDR3 reads CASSIFGQSSYEQYF. The CDR3 DNA sequence: TGTGCCAGTAGTATATTTGGACAGAGCTCCTACGAGCAGTACTTC. The full variable domain, with the rest looked up from reference TRBV19 and TRBJ2-7, is DGGITQSPKYLFRKEGQNVTLSCEQNLNHDAMYWYRQDPGQGLRLIYYSQIVNDFQKGDIAEGYSVSREKKESFPLTVTSAQKNPTAFYLCASSIFGQSSYEQYFGPGTRLTVT.

This chain joins TRBV5-4 and TRBJ2-3; 7 bases map to TRBD1. The CDR3 consists of 14 residues. Germline V CDR1 and CDR2: SGHNT, YYREEE (reference sequence). V gave up 7 bases and J gave up 0 bases; unmatched junction bases: 5. In nucleotides, the CDR3 is TGTGCCAGCCGGGACAGCCCTAGCACAGATACGCAGTATTTT. Translating it yields CASRDSPSTDTQYF.